The 24 T cell receptor beta chains in this list originate from one sample, sequenced in a study of cytomegalovirus exposure and HLA in healthy donors. PCR primers comprised 60 Vbeta and 13 Jbeta primers. Generated by immunoSEQ multiplex PCR, the TCRdb table keeps only in-frame clones and is missing some. The data hold 130,000 to 150,000 clones, with about 82% observed a single time. The sequenced sample was PBMCs. The receptors come from a male donor in good health and CMV-seronegative.

J is TRBJ1-5 and V is TRBV27; 9 positions match TRBD1. Germline loops: CDR1 MNHEY, CDR2 SMNVEV (reference sequence). Unmatched junction bases numbered 14, after V lost 4 bases and J lost 4 bases. The CDR3 length is 18 residues. CDR3 residues: CASSSGTGGLSYNQPQHF. The CDR3 nucleotides are TGTGCCAGCAGTTCGGGCACAGGGGGCCTATCATATAATCAGCCCCAGCATTTT.

The CDR3: CASSVGSANTDTQYF. The CDR3, as DNA: TGTGCCAGCAGCGTAGGTAGCGCCAACACAGATACGCAGTATTTT. The chain uses TRBV9 and TRBJ2-3; a possible D gene is TRBD2 (5 bases). This CDR3 has 15 residues. The V gene's germline CDR1 is SGDLS and CDR2 YYNGEE. V lost 0 bases, J lost 2 bases, and 10 bases lay in between.

This clone was found once. V usage is TRBV2 and J usage is TRBJ2-5, with TRBD2 matching over 10 bases. With 6 bases clipped from V and 4 bases from J, the junction kept 8 bases outside the gene matches. Germline V lookup: CDR1 SNHLY, CDR2 FYNNEI. The CDR3 spans 15 residues. The CDR3 loop reads CASSSQRGGRETQYF. DNA for the CDR3: TGTGCCAGCAGCTCACAGCGGGGGGGGCGAGAGACCCAGTACTTC.

The CDR3 region has the DNA TGCAGCGTTGAATTCGCCGAGGGTATTCATGGCTACACCTTC. Protein sequence: CSVEFAEGIHGYTF. This rearrangement joins TRBV29-1 to TRBJ1-2, with D unclear. This CDR3 is 14 amino acids long. Germline-derived CDR1 and CDR2 are SQVTM and ANQGSEA. Trimming took 2 bases from V and 6 from J, leaving 16 bases between them. Using reference TRBV29-1 and TRBJ1-2 for the parts outside the CDR3, the full variable domain is SAVISQKPSRDICQRGTSLTIQCQVDSQVTMMFWYRQQPGQSLTLIATANQGSEATYESGFVIDKFPISRPNLTFSTLTVSNMSPEDSSIYLCSVEFAEGIHGYTFGSGTRLTVV.

The rearrangement uses TRBV7-9 and TRBJ2-2, with no clear D. The CDR3 covers 13 residues. The germline V gene has CDR1 SEHNR and CDR2 FQNEAQ (reference sequence). V was clipped by 5 bases and J by 2 bases, with 6 bases between them. The CDR3: CASSPGNTGELFF. The DNA for the CDR3 is TGTGCCAGCAGCCCAGGAAACACCGGGGAGCTGTTTTTT.

Here the CDR3 DNA reads TGTGCCAGTAGTATCGTCGGGGGGCCTTCTAACTATGGCTACACCTTC. Encoded protein: CASSIVGGPSNYGYTF. The chain has TRBV19 and TRBJ1-2, with D possibly being TRBD1 (6 bases). Deletions cut 3 bases from V and 0 bases from J, with 14 bases between. There are 16 residues in the CDR3. Germline CDR1 and CDR2: LNHDA and SQIVND (reference sequence).

The chain employs TRBV14 and TRBJ2-5; TRBD2 aligns across 11 bases. Germline trimming cut 4 bases from V and 2 bases from J; bases unmatched to any gene: 9. The CDR3 is made up of 17 amino acids. In germline, CDR1 is SGHDN, CDR2 FVKESK. This CDR3 is CASSLAWGLAAQETQYF. CDR3 DNA: TGTGCCAGCAGCCTGGCGTGGGGACTAGCGGCTCAAGAGACCCAGTACTTC.

The table lists this clone with a count of one. The chain uses TRBV7-9 and TRBJ2-2; no firm D call. The ends were cut back, 2 bases at V and 1 base at J, with 8 bases in the middle. Germline CDR1 and CDR2: SEHNR and FQNEAQ (reference sequence). The CDR3 runs to 15 residues. This CDR3 reads CASSLLSMNTGELFF. The CDR3 nucleotides read TGTGCCAGCAGCTTACTATCGATGAACACCGGGGAGCTGTTTTTT.

The J gene is TRBJ2-2, the V gene TRBV4-2; 11 nucleotides align to TRBD2. The CDR3 totals 17 residues. CDR1 and CDR2 from the germline V gene are LGHNA and YNFKEQ. V dropped 1 base and J dropped 1; count of bases not matched to a gene: 2. In DNA, the CDR3 is TGTGCCAGCAGCCAAGTTACTAGCGGGGGGAACACCGGGGAGCTGTTTTTT. Protein product: CASSQVTSGGNTGELFF.

The CDR3 nucleotides are TGCAGCGTCGTTCCAGGGGGCACTAATGAAAAACTGTTTTTT. This gives the protein CSVVPGGTNEKLFF. V and J are TRBV29-1 and TRBJ1-4; 8 bases agree with TRBD1. CDR1 and CDR2 (germline): SQVTM, ANQGSEA. The V and J ends lost 6 bases and 2 bases, in that order; junction bases with no gene match: 5. The CDR3 consists of 14 residues.

V usage is TRBV7-2 and J usage is TRBJ2-7; no firm D call. Germline CDR1 and CDR2: SGHTA and FQGNSA. V gave up 6 bases and J gave up 7 bases, with 16 bases separating them. This CDR3 region has 13 residues. CDR3 loop: CASSPKIHMEQYF. The CDR3, as DNA: TGTGCCAGCAGTCCAAAGATCCACATGGAGCAGTACTTC. Drawing the rest from reference TRBV7-2 and TRBJ2-7, the complete variable domain is GAGVSQSPSNKVTEKGKDVELRCDPISGHTALYWYRQSLGQGLEFLIYFQGNSAPDKSGLPSDRFSAERTGGSVSTLTIQRTQQEDSAVYLCASSPKIHMEQYFGPGTRLTVT.

This chain connects TRBV23-1 to TRBJ1-5; 11 bases map to TRBD1. TRBV23-1 is annotated as an ORF whose role is uncertain. The CDR3 has 16 residues. The V segment lost 0 bases and the J segment 9 bases; nucleotides outside the gene matches: 7. The CDR3: CASSQSLDRGHVPQHF. The CDR3 DNA sequence: TGCGCCAGCAGTCAATCGTTGGACAGGGGGCATGTGCCCCAGCATTTT.

The CDR3 nucleotides read TGTGCCAGTAGTACATGGACACGGACGAACACTGAAGCTTTCTTT. This codes for CASSTWTRTNTEAFF. This chain links TRBV19 with TRBJ1-1, with TRBD1 as a possible D gene (5 bases). Germline CDR1 reads LNHDA; CDR2 reads SQIVND (reference sequence). This CDR3 is 15 amino acids long. Trimming shortened V by 4 bases and J by 1 base, and 13 bases separated the two germline ends.

The chain is built from TRBV6-5 and TRBJ1-1, with 8 bases that match TRBD1. This CDR3 comprises 14 residues. With V trimmed by 4 bases and J by 5 bases, 6 bases remained unmatched. Germline V lookup: CDR1 MNHEY, CDR2 SVGAGI. The CDR3 spells CASSFGQGGTEAFF. CDR3 bases: TGTGCCAGCAGTTTTGGACAGGGAGGGACTGAAGCTTTCTTT.

The J gene is TRBJ1-1, the V gene TRBV6-5, with 7 positions matching TRBD1. V shed 7 bases, J shed 0 bases, and the junction held 8 bases outside the gene matches. The CDR3 spans 15 residues. Germline assignment: CDR1 MNHEY and CDR2 SVGAGI. The CDR3 reads CASIPSDRLNTEAFF. The CDR3 DNA sequence: TGTGCCAGCATTCCTTCGGACAGGCTGAACACTGAAGCTTTCTTT.

V gene TRBV7-8 combines with J gene TRBJ1-6, with D tentatively TRBD1 (6 bases). Trimming shortened V by 2 bases and J by 4 bases, and 6 bases separated the two germline ends. CDR3 length: 14 residues. CDR1 SGHVS and CDR2 FQNEAQ come from the germline V gene. CDR3 protein: CASSLRGYNSPLHF. The CDR3 DNA is TGTGCCAGCAGCTTAAGGGGGTATAATTCACCCCTCCACTTT. The full variable domain, with the rest looked up from reference TRBV7-8 and TRBJ1-6, is GAGVSQSPRYKVAKRGQDVALRCDPISGHVSLFWYQQALGQGPEFLTYFQNEAQLDKSGLPSDRFFAERPEGSVSTLKIQRTQQEDSAVYLCASSLRGYNSPLHFGNGTRLTVT.

This clone was picked up a small number of times. CDR3 sequence: CASSFPPEDSGASSYNEQFF. The DNA of the CDR3 is TGCGCCAGCAGCTTTCCCCCAGAAGATAGCGGGGCGAGCTCCTACAATGAGCAGTTCTTC. This chain links TRBV5-1 with TRBJ2-1; TRBD2 matches 8 bases. Germline trimming cut 2 bases from V and 0 bases from J; bases unmatched to any gene: 16. The CDR3 runs 20 residues. The germline CDR1 and CDR2 sequences are SGHRS and YFSETQ.

The gene calls are TRBV2 and TRBJ2-3; TRBD1 matches 8 bases. The V gene's germline CDR1 is SNHLY and CDR2 FYNNEI. With 0 bases clipped from V and 4 bases from J, the junction kept 0 bases outside the gene matches. The CDR3 has 14 amino acids. This CDR3 is CASSEADRADTQYF. The CDR3 DNA is TGTGCCAGCAGTGAAGCGGACAGGGCAGATACGCAGTATTTT.

The table lists this clone with a few counts. The chain links TRBV13 to TRBJ1-2, with unresolved D. Trimming left V 1 base short and J 5 bases short, with 8 bases between. The V gene's germline CDR1 is PRHDT and CDR2 FYEKMQ (reference sequence). The CDR3 consists of 13 residues. CDR3 coding DNA: TGTGCCAGCAGCTTAGATCGTCAGTATGGCTACACCTTC. Amino acids: CASSLDRQYGYTF.

The rearrangement joins TRBV5-1 to TRBJ2-7; a weak D match, TRBD1 (6 bases). There are 14 residues in the CDR3. Germline-derived CDR1 and CDR2 are SGHRS and YFSETQ. The germline V and J ends were trimmed by 5 bases and 0 bases, with 12 bases remaining between them. The DNA of the CDR3 is TGCGCCAGCAGACAGGGAAGGAGCTCCTACGAGCAGTACTTC. Translation gives CASRQGRSSYEQYF.

J is TRBJ1-2 and V is TRBV19, with TRBD1 identical over 8 bases. V shed 5 bases and J 4 bases; nucleotides not matched to a gene: 12. CDR1 is LNHDA and CDR2 is SQIVND in the germline V gene (reference sequence). This CDR3 has 16 residues. CDR3 DNA sequence: TGTGCCAGTAGTGCACTTCAGGGGGCGCGGGGCTATGGCTACACCTTC. Encoded protein: CASSALQGARGYGYTF. The full variable domain, in which reference TRBV19 and TRBJ1-2 provide the parts outside the CDR3, is DGGITQSPKYLFRKEGQNVTLSCEQNLNHDAMYWYRQDPGQGLRLIYYSQIVNDFQKGDIAEGYSVSREKKESFPLTVTSAQKNPTAFYLCASSALQGARGYGYTFGSGTRLTVV.

V is TRBV6-5 and J is TRBJ2-5; TRBD2 might be the D (7 bases). Germline V gene lookup returns CDR1 MNHEY and CDR2 SVGAGI. This CDR3 comprises 15 residues. V lost 3 bases and J 1 base, leaving 12 bases between the germline ends. The CDR3 nucleotides are TGTGCCAGCAGTTATGGCGGGGGCCGCCAAGAGACCCAGTACTTC. Residues: CASSYGGGRQETQYF.

The V call is TRBV4-1, the J call TRBJ2-3; possible D gene TRBD2, 6 bases. This CDR3 region has 15 residues. Germline CDR1 MGHRA, CDR2 YSYEKL. The V and J ends lost 10 bases and 6 bases respectively, with 23 bases between them. The CDR3 region is CATKDGIRGTDTQYF. The CDR3 bases are TGCGCCACCAAAGACGGGATTCGGGGGACCGATACGCAGTATTTT.

In this sample, this clone turned up a few times. The CDR3 bases are TGTGCCAGCAGTCTTGAGGTGCGCACTGAAGCTTTCTTT. It translates to CASSLEVRTEAFF. The chain couples TRBV6-6 to TRBJ1-1; D unclear. Germline V CDR1 and CDR2: MNHNY, SVGAGI (reference sequence). Trimming shortened V by 5 bases and J by 4 bases, and 11 bases separated the two germline ends. The CDR3 runs to 13 residues.